This T cell receptor beta chain comes out of a study of cytotoxic CD8 clonotypes in ibrutinib-treated CLL. Clones were sequenced by immunoSEQ multiplex PCR, and TCRdb holds only the in-frame ones, with some missing. In the table there are some 310,000 clones, around four fifths of which are singletons. This CDR3 is 16 amino acids long. Germline V gene data show CDR1 as SEHNR and CDR2 as FQNEAQ (reference sequence). The V and J ends lost 2 bases and 7 bases, in that order; junction bases with no gene match: 14. The chain has TRBV7-9 and TRBJ2-7, with 7 bases that match TRBD2. This TCR was recovered from a human donor with chronic lymphocytic leukemia. The specimen was PBMCs, collected before ibrutinib treatment. The DNA for the CDR3 is TGTGCCAGCAGCTTAAGACATCTAGCGGAGATCGGGGAGCAGTACTTC. It translates to CASSLRHLAEIGEQYF.